The rows below give T cell receptor beta chains drawn from one sample of a study of T-cell memory formation after mild COVID-19. TCRdb re-derived calls from the 5' RACE reads in MiXCR, one entry per CDR3 protein. The profile covers around 370,000 distinct CDR3 sequences, with 21% appearing a single time and around 13% taken by the ten largest. The source material was PBMCs or a T cell subset sorted from them (not recorded which). These receptors all come from an adult woman who had mild COVID-19 (a few samples of this study predate the infection). Cell type and time point are not known. CDR3s include the opening cysteine and the closing phenylalanine or tryptophan. The order of the fields is V gene, J gene, clone size, D gene, CDR3 protein, CDR3 DNA. D genes are given only for firm matches. Size tells how often a clone was seen (once, few, many) or the class of an expanded clone, and some rows leave it out.

v_gene: TRBV18
j_gene: TRBJ2-7
abundance: .
d_gene: .
CDR3aa: CASSPQGEDEQYF
CDR3nt: TGTGCCAGCTCACCCCAGGGGGAGGACGAGCAGTACTTC

v_gene: TRBV19
j_gene: TRBJ1-1
abundance: .
d_gene: TRBD1
CDR3aa: CASRAQLGGTANTEAFF
CDR3nt: TGTGCCAGTAGGGCCCAGCTCGGGGGGACAGCAAACACTGAAGCTTTCTTT

v_gene: TRBV5-1
j_gene: TRBJ2-1
abundance: few
d_gene: TRBD2
CDR3aa: CASSGGGTSNEQFF
CDR3nt: TGCGCCAGCAGCGGGGGCGGGACTAGCAATGAGCAGTTCTTC

v_gene: TRBV6-4
j_gene: TRBJ1-6
abundance: .
d_gene: .
CDR3aa: CASSDSTRSPLHF
CDR3nt: TGTGCCAGCAGTGACTCGACTCGTTCACCCCTCCACTTT

v_gene: TRBV19
j_gene: TRBJ1-4
abundance: .
d_gene: .
CDR3aa: CASSILGQLNEKLFF
CDR3nt: TGTGCCAGTAGTATACTTGGACAGCTTAATGAAAAACTGTTTTTT

v_gene: TRBV20-1
j_gene: TRBJ1-4
abundance: .
d_gene: TRBD1
CDR3aa: CSAYRGEKLFF
CDR3nt: TGCAGTGCTTACAGGGGTGAAAAACTGTTTTTT

v_gene: TRBV7-2
j_gene: TRBJ1-3
abundance: .
d_gene: .
CDR3aa: CASSLVMTRRTVSGNTIYF
CDR3nt: TGTGCCAGCAGCTTAGTGATGACGCGTAGGACAGTCTCTGGAAACACCATATATTTT

v_gene: TRBV6-2/TRBV6-3
j_gene: TRBJ1-3
abundance: many
d_gene: .
CDR3aa: CASNQRDRIFSGNTIYF
CDR3nt: TGTGCCAGCAACCAACGGGACCGAATCTTCTCTGGAAACACCATATATTTT

v_gene: TRBV2
j_gene: TRBJ2-5
abundance: .
d_gene: TRBD1
CDR3aa: CASSNTGARETQYF
CDR3nt: TGTGCCAGCAGTAATACAGGGGCGCGAGAGACCCAGTACTTC

v_gene: TRBV24-1
j_gene: TRBJ2-3
abundance: .
d_gene: .
CDR3aa: CATSDLSVGDTQYF
CDR3nt: TGTGCCACCAGTGATTTGTCCGTTGGAGATACGCAGTATTTT

v_gene: TRBV5-5
j_gene: TRBJ2-3
abundance: many
d_gene: TRBD2
CDR3aa: CASSPGLAGGPADTQYF
CDR3nt: TGTGCCAGCAGCCCAGGACTAGCGGGGGGGCCGGCAGATACGCAGTATTTT

v_gene: TRBV27
j_gene: TRBJ1-1
abundance: .
d_gene: TRBD1
CDR3aa: CASSLDRGLAEAFF
CDR3nt: TGTGCCAGCAGCTTAGACAGGGGGCTAGCTGAAGCTTTCTTT

v_gene: TRBV7-9
j_gene: TRBJ1-1
abundance: .
d_gene: TRBD1
CDR3aa: CASSLEQGPGMNTEAFF
CDR3nt: TGTGCCAGCAGCTTAGAACAGGGGCCGGGTATGAACACTGAAGCTTTCTTT

v_gene: TRBV6-5
j_gene: TRBJ1-5
abundance: .
d_gene: .
CDR3aa: CASSPTENNNQPQHF
CDR3nt: TGTGCCAGCTCCCCTACAGAAAATAACAATCAGCCCCAGCATTTT

v_gene: TRBV25-1
j_gene: TRBJ1-1
abundance: .
d_gene: .
CDR3aa: CASSGALGQPEAFF
CDR3nt: TGTGCCAGCAGCGGAGCCCTCGGACAACCTGAAGCTTTCTTT

v_gene: TRBV9
j_gene: TRBJ1-2
abundance: few
d_gene: .
CDR3aa: CASSVGRTDTSNYGYTF
CDR3nt: TGTGCCAGCAGCGTAGGCCGCACAGACACGAGCAACTATGGCTACACCTTC

v_gene: TRBV4-1
j_gene: TRBJ2-4
abundance: many
d_gene: .
CDR3aa: CASSLRFLAKNIQYF
CDR3nt: TGCGCCAGCAGCCTAAGGTTCTTAGCCAAAAACATTCAGTACTTC

v_gene: TRBV29-1
j_gene: TRBJ2-3
abundance: .
d_gene: TRBD1
CDR3aa: CSESTGVGDTQYF
CDR3nt: TGCAGCGAGTCGACAGGGGTCGGAGATACGCAGTATTTT

v_gene: TRBV20-1
j_gene: TRBJ2-1
abundance: .
d_gene: TRBD2
CDR3aa: CSARDRFSGRGNEQFF
CDR3nt: TGCAGTGCTAGAGATCGGTTTAGCGGGAGAGGTAATGAGCAGTTCTTC

v_gene: TRBV7-3
j_gene: TRBJ2-1
abundance: few
d_gene: TRBD1
CDR3aa: CASSPGQGYHNEQFF
CDR3nt: TGTGCCAGCAGCCCGGGACAGGGGTACCACAATGAGCAGTTCTTC

v_gene: TRBV7-2
j_gene: TRBJ2-5
abundance: few
d_gene: TRBD2
CDR3aa: CASSSSLAGVWETQYF
CDR3nt: TGTGCCAGCAGCTCCTCACTAGCGGGAGTATGGGAGACCCAGTACTTC

v_gene: TRBV20-1
j_gene: TRBJ2-5
abundance: .
d_gene: .
CDR3aa: CSAGDGGLDQYF
CDR3nt: TGCAGTGCTGGGGACGGGGGATTGGACCAGTACTTC

v_gene: TRBV4-1
j_gene: TRBJ1-5
abundance: .
d_gene: .
CDR3aa: CASSQDGPRPSNQPQHF
CDR3nt: TGCGCCAGCAGCCAAGATGGCCCTAGGCCCAGCAATCAGCCCCAGCATTTT

v_gene: TRBV2
j_gene: TRBJ2-7
abundance: .
d_gene: .
CDR3aa: CASSEGPTYEQYF
CDR3nt: TGTGCCAGCAGTGAAGGGCCGACCTACGAGCAGTACTTC

v_gene: TRBV25-1
j_gene: TRBJ1-2
abundance: few
d_gene: .
CDR3aa: CASSPIGSLYGYTF
CDR3nt: TGTGCCAGCAGTCCCATCGGCAGCCTCTATGGCTACACCTTC

v_gene: TRBV14
j_gene: TRBJ2-1
abundance: .
d_gene: .
CDR3aa: CASSEGIGEQFF
CDR3nt: TGTGCCAGCAGCGAGGGGATAGGTGAGCAGTTCTTC

v_gene: TRBV5-5
j_gene: TRBJ1-4
abundance: .
d_gene: .
CDR3aa: CASSFGAGYSEKLFF
CDR3nt: TGTGCCAGCAGCTTTGGGGCAGGTTATAGCGAAAAACTGTTTTTT

v_gene: TRBV12-3/TRBV12-4
j_gene: TRBJ2-7
abundance: .
d_gene: .
CDR3aa: CASSSTADTYEQYF
CDR3nt: TGTGCCAGCAGTTCGACAGCGGATACCTACGAGCAGTACTTC

v_gene: TRBV7-8
j_gene: TRBJ1-2
abundance: few
d_gene: .
CDR3aa: CASSLGYTYGYTF
CDR3nt: TGTGCCAGCAGCTTAGGTTACACCTATGGCTACACCTTC

v_gene: TRBV5-1
j_gene: TRBJ1-4
abundance: .
d_gene: TRBD1
CDR3aa: CASSLTGGRNEKLFF
CDR3nt: TGCGCCAGCAGCTTAACAGGGGGGAGGAATGAAAAACTGTTTTTT

v_gene: TRBV29-1
j_gene: TRBJ2-7
abundance: few
d_gene: TRBD1
CDR3aa: CSVRGQGIYEQYF
CDR3nt: TGCAGCGTTCGGGGACAGGGAATATACGAGCAGTACTTC

v_gene: TRBV5-1
j_gene: TRBJ2-7
abundance: few
d_gene: .
CDR3aa: CASSLGPEFTYEQYF
CDR3nt: TGCGCCAGCAGCTTGGGACCTGAATTTACCTACGAGCAGTACTTC

v_gene: TRBV29-1
j_gene: TRBJ2-1
abundance: .
d_gene: TRBD2
CDR3aa: CSVIKGTSGHNEQFF
CDR3nt: TGCAGCGTTATTAAAGGGACTAGCGGCCACAATGAGCAGTTCTTC

v_gene: TRBV12-3/TRBV12-4
j_gene: TRBJ1-1
abundance: many
d_gene: TRBD1
CDR3aa: CASSLKATGTAFF
CDR3nt: TGTGCCAGCAGCTTGAAAGCGACAGGGACAGCTTTCTTT

v_gene: TRBV5-6
j_gene: TRBJ1-1
abundance: .
d_gene: .
CDR3aa: CASSLRGFRMNTEAFF
CDR3nt: TGTGCCAGCAGCTTAAGGGGTTTCCGCATGAACACTGAAGCTTTCTTT

v_gene: TRBV7-2
j_gene: TRBJ1-4
abundance: few
d_gene: .
CDR3aa: CASSSGQPFEEKLFF
CDR3nt: TGTGCCAGCAGCTCCGGACAGCCTTTTGAGGAAAAACTGTTTTTT

v_gene: TRBV29-1
j_gene: TRBJ2-6
abundance: .
d_gene: .
CDR3aa: CSARGRGAGANVLTF
CDR3nt: TGCAGCGCCAGGGGAAGAGGGGCTGGGGCCAACGTCCTGACTTTC

v_gene: TRBV7-9
j_gene: TRBJ1-1
abundance: .
d_gene: .
CDR3aa: CASSRDPKVTEAFF
CDR3nt: TGTGCCAGCAGTCGCGACCCCAAAGTCACTGAAGCTTTCTTT

v_gene: TRBV7-3
j_gene: TRBJ2-2
abundance: .
d_gene: TRBD1
CDR3aa: CASSFSGQGSGELFF
CDR3nt: TGTGCCAGCAGCTTCTCCGGACAGGGCTCCGGGGAGCTGTTTTTT

v_gene: TRBV5-8
j_gene: TRBJ2-5
abundance: few
d_gene: .
CDR3aa: CASSPPPVETQYF
CDR3nt: TGTGCCAGCAGCCCCCCCCCGGTGGAGACCCAGTACTTC

v_gene: TRBV5-4
j_gene: TRBJ1-6
abundance: .
d_gene: TRBD1
CDR3aa: CASSWGTVSPLHF
CDR3nt: TGTGCCAGCAGCTGGGGGACAGTTTCACCCCTCCACTTT

v_gene: TRBV5-6
j_gene: TRBJ2-1
abundance: .
d_gene: .
CDR3aa: CASSFVLNEQFF
CDR3nt: TGTGCCAGCAGCTTCGTCTTAAATGAGCAGTTCTTC

v_gene: TRBV5-6
j_gene: TRBJ2-3
abundance: .
d_gene: .
CDR3aa: CASSLVWGITDTQYF
CDR3nt: TGTGCCAGCAGCTTGGTGTGGGGAATCACAGATACGCAGTATTTT

v_gene: TRBV9
j_gene: TRBJ2-1
abundance: few
d_gene: TRBD1
CDR3aa: CASSAGQGFQFF
CDR3nt: TGTGCCAGCAGCGCAGGACAGGGGTTCCAGTTCTTC

v_gene: TRBV28
j_gene: TRBJ2-1
abundance: .
d_gene: .
CDR3aa: CASSLSTAWSQFF
CDR3nt: TGTGCCAGCAGTTTGAGCACGGCCTGGAGCCAGTTCTTC